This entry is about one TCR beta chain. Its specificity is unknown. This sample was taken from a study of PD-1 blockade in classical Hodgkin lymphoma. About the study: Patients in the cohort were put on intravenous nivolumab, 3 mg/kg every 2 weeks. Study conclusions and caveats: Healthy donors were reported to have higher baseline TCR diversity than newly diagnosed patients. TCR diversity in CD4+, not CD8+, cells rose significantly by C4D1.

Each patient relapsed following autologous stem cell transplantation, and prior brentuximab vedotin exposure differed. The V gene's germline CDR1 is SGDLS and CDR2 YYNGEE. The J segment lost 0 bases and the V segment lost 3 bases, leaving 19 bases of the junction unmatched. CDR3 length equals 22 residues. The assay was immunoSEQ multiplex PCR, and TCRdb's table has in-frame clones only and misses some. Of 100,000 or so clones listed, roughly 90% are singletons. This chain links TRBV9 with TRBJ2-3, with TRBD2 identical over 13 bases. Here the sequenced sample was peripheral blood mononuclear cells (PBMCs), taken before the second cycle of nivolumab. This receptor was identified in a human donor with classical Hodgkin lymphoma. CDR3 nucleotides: TGTGCCAGCAGCGCCAGGCGGCCCCAGACTAGCGGGGGGCCGACTAGCACAGATACGCAGTATTTT. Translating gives CASSARRPQTSGGPTSTDTQYF.